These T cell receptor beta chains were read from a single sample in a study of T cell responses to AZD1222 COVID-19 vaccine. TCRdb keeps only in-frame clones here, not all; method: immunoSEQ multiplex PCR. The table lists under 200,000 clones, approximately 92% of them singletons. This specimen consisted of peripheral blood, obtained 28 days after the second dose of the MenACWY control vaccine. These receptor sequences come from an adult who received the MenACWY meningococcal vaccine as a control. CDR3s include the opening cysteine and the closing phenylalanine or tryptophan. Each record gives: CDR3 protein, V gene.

CASSEGTTAYF	TRBV6-1
CASSRGSGNTIYF	TRBV6-5
CASSTGTSSRNEQYF	TRBV9
CASSPTLRGEYGYTF	TRBV11-3
CASSLASLGETQYF	TRBV7-2
CASSYSSGFDEKLFF	TRBV6-5
CASSQGTGKNTGELFF	TRBV5-1
CASSLLSTGELFF	TRBV7-9
CASSRGDRKNIQYF	TRBV6-5
CASSLAAANEQFF	TRBV4-1
CAISFDRSSGNTIYF	TRBV10-3
CASSPRGQAGELFF	TRBV5-1
CASSLQGAAYNSPLHF	TRBV28
CASSGRGPYQPQHF	TRBV21-1
CASIRDTQYF	TRBV27
CASSELGLGGYNEQFF	TRBV6-1
CASSAGTEDTEAFF	TRBV6-4
CASSSADRGPHHYNSPLHF	TRBV11-2
CSVEGERRSPYNEQFF	TRBV29-1
CAISGTGNTEAFF	TRBV10-3
CASSVSSGSGTDTQYF	TRBV9
CASSLAGYETQYF	TRBV7-8
CASSLAFGGRRNEQFF	TRBV7-2
CASSQRTGDTDTQYF	TRBV5-1
CVSLWSTNTEAFF	TRBV12-3/TRBV12-4
CASTNPGRSYTF	TRBV10-2
CASSIRGMNTEAFF	TRBV19
CAISERGQKLFF	TRBV10-3
CASSSEPGGPKSYEQYF	TRBV7-9
CASSDRQPDQPQHF	TRBV6-4
CASSFRGGLAGGDTQYF	TRBV5-1
CASSLGTGYGYTF	TRBV7-3
CASSPRWGSNEKLFF	TRBV27
CASSYSIYGRDGYTF	TRBV6-2/TRBV6-3
CASRPTGQGSSEQYF	TRBV5-1
CASSLEAGSGYTF	TRBV5-1
CASSLMLGGQPQHF	TRBV27
CASSPLGSGEQYF	TRBV6-5
CASSPRTSGVANEQFF	TRBV11-3
CASSPGVSVLTF	TRBV7-8
CASSLALTSVGDEQFF	TRBV5-4
CAWRLKGAAFF	TRBV30
CASLGVGGAGSYNEQFF	TRBV5-1
CASSEWRSYEQYF	TRBV6-1
CASSPGLEGAGSYEQYF	TRBV9
CASSFRGLGEAFF	TRBV27
CASSLSRTSGKHEQYF	TRBV7-2
CASKVSFSGANVLTF	TRBV11-2
CATSAPGTFTDTQYF	TRBV24-1
CASSRQNTEAFF	TRBV19